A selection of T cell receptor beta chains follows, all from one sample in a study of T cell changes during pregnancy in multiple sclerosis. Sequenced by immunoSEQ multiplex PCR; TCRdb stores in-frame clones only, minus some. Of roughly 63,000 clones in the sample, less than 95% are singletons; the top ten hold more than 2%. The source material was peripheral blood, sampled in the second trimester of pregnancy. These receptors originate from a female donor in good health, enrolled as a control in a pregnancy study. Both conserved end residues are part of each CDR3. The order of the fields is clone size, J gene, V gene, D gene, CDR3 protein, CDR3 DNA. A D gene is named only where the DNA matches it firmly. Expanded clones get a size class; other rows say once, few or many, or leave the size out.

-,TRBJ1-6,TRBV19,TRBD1,CASSDRGRGNSPLHF,TGTGCCAGTAGTGACAGGGGGCGAGGTAATTCACCCCTCCACTTT
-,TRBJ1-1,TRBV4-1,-,CASSLDTDHVAEAFF,TGCGCCAGCAGCCTAGACACTGATCACGTCGCTGAAGCTTTCTTT
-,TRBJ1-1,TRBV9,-,CASTLGGASTEAFF,TGTGCCAGCACCCTCGGGGGGGCTAGCACTGAAGCTTTCTTT
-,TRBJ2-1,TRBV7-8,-,CASSPRLGVTNNEQFF,TGTGCCAGCAGCCCCCGGCTGGGAGTGACCAACAATGAGCAGTTCTTC
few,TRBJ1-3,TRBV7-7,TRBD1,CASSLDRGDTIYF,TGTGCTAGCAGCTTGGACAGGGGCGACACCATATATTTT
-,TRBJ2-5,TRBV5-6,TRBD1,CASSLDVLVGGRETQYF,TGTGCCAGCAGCTTGGACGTCTTGGTAGGGGGCAGAGAGACCCAGTACTTC
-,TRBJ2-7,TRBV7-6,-,CASSRSSNEQYF,TGTGCCAGCAGCCGATCTAGCAACGAGCAGTACTTC
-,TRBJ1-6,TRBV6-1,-,CASSGAVYNSPLHF,TGTGCCAGCAGTGGCGCGGTCTATAATTCACCCCTCCACTTT
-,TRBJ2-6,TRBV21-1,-,CASSLARGGANVLTF,TGTGCCAGCAGCCTGGCCAGGGGTGGGGCCAACGTCCTGACTTTC
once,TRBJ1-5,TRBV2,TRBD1,CASATGGEQPQHF,TGTGCCAGCGCGACAGGGGGGGAACAGCCCCAGCATTTT
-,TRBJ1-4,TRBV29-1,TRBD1,CSVRPGTGEKLFF,TGCAGCGTTCGTCCCGGGACAGGGGAAAAACTGTTTTTT
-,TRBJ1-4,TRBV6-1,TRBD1,CASSELTGNGEKLFF,TGTGCCAGCAGTGAACTGACAGGGAACGGGGAAAAACTGTTTTTT
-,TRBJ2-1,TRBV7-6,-,CASSPGLQGNEQFF,TGTGCCAGCAGCCCCGGGTTGCAGGGGAATGAGCAGTTCTTC
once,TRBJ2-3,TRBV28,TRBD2,CASSLLGRSTDTQYF,TGTGCCAGCAGTTTGCTCGGGAGGAGCACAGATACGCAGTATTTT
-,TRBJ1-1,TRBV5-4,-,CASSFRNQVTEAFF,TGTGCCAGCAGCTTTAGAAATCAGGTCACTGAAGCTTTCTTT
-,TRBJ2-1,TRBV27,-,CASRRGYNEQFF,TGTGCCAGCAGGAGAGGCTACAATGAGCAGTTCTTC
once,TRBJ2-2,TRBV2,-,CASSETGDTGELFF,TGTGCCAGCAGTGAAACCGGGGACACCGGGGAGCTGTTTTTT
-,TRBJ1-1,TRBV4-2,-,CASSQETTYPQVAFF,TGTGCCAGCAGCCAAGAAACAACCTACCCACAGGTGGCTTTCTTT
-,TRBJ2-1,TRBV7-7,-,CASSLESFGAEQFF,TGTGCTAGCAGCTTAGAGTCGTTTGGAGCCGAGCAGTTCTTC
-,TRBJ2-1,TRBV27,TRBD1,CASSWDSPYNEQFF,TGTGCCAGCAGTTGGGACAGCCCATACAATGAGCAGTTCTTC
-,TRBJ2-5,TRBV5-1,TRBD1,CASLSGQRNFGETQYF,TGCGCCAGCTTGTCGGGACAGAGGAATTTCGGAGAGACCCAGTACTTC
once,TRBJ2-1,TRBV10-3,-,CAISEGTYRAQFF,TGTGCCATCAGTGAGGGGACTTACCGAGCGCAGTTCTTC
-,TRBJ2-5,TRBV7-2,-,CASSYRITETQYF,TGTGCCAGCAGCTACAGGATAACAGAGACCCAGTACTTC
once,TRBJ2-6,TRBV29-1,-,CSVDRDGANVLTF,TGCAGCGTTGACAGGGATGGGGCCAACGTCCTGACTTTC
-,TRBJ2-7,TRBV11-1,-,CASSPNRDTYEQYF,TGTGCCAGCAGCCCCAACAGGGATACCTACGAGCAGTACTTC
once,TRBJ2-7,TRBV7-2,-,CASSLSPGRGDEQYF,TGTGCCAGCAGTTTATCCCCGGGCAGGGGCGACGAGCAGTACTTC
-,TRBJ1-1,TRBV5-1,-,CASSFIGLGEDTEAFF,TGCGCCAGCAGCTTTATAGGATTGGGAGAGGACACTGAAGCTTTCTTT
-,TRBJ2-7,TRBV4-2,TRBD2,CASSHQGLAGENEQYF,TGTGCCAGCAGCCATCAGGGGCTAGCGGGAGAGAACGAGCAGTACTTC
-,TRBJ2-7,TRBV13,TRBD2,CASSSGLAETYEQYF,TGTGCCAGCAGCTCGGGACTAGCGGAGACCTACGAGCAGTACTTC
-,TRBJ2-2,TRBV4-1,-,CASSQDNQGTGELFF,TGCGCCAGCAGCCAAGATAATCAGGGGACCGGGGAGCTGTTTTTT
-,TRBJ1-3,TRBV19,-,CATADNLPSGNTIYF,TGTGCCACCGCGGACAACTTACCGTCTGGAAACACCATATATTTT
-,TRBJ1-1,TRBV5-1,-,CASRGPMGGNTEAFF,TGCGCCAGCAGGGGACCCATGGGGGGGAACACTGAAGCTTTCTTT
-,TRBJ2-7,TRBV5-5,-,CASRLNGAEQYF,TGTGCCAGCAGACTTAACGGAGCGGAGCAGTACTTC
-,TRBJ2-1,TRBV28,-,CASTPMRGGGLNEQFF,TGTGCCAGCACCCCTATGCGCGGAGGGGGCCTGAATGAGCAGTTCTTC
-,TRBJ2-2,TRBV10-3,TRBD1,CATKGQVNTGELFF,TGTGCCACCAAGGGACAGGTGAACACCGGGGAGCTGTTTTTT
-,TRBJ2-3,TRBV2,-,CASTVGGGSTDTQYF,TGTGCCAGCACCGTAGGGGGGGGAAGCACAGATACGCAGTATTTT
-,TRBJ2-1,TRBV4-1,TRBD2,CASSQDQGGSSYNEQFF,TGCGCCAGCAGCCAAGATCAAGGCGGGAGCTCCTACAATGAGCAGTTCTTC
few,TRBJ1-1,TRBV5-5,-,CASSLVTALNTEAFF,TGTGCCAGCAGCTTGGTAACAGCCCTGAACACTGAAGCTTTCTTT
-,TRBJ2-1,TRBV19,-,CASQRDTSSYNEQFF,TGTGCCAGTCAGAGGGACACCTCCTCCTACAATGAGCAGTTCTTC
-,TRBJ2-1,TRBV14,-,CASSQGNRGVRRNEQFF,TGTGCCAGCAGCCAAGGGAATCGGGGAGTGAGGCGCAATGAGCAGTTCTTC
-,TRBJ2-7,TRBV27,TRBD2,CASSLSSGSYEQYF,TGTGCCAGCAGTTTATCTAGCGGGAGCTACGAGCAGTACTTC
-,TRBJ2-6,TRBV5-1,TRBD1,CASSPRQGWASGANVLTF,TGCGCCAGCAGCCCCCGACAGGGCTGGGCCTCTGGGGCCAACGTCCTGACTTTC
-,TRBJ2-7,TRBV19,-,CASSINLRGRESSYEQYF,TGTGCCAGTAGTATTAACCTTAGGGGACGGGAGAGCTCCTACGAGCAGTACTTC
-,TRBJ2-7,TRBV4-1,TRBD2,CASSQVGTSGGAGFGQYF,TGCGCCAGCAGCCAAGTGGGGACTAGCGGGGGGGCCGGATTCGGGCAGTACTTC
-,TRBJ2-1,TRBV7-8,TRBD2,CASSKAGLAGVGEQFF,TGTGCCAGCAGCAAAGCGGGACTAGCGGGAGTTGGTGAGCAGTTCTTC
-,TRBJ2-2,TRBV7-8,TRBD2,CALAGQTGELFF,TGTGCGCTAGCGGGACAGACCGGGGAGCTGTTTTTT
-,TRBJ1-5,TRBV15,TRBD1,CATSRGQGNQPQHF,TGTGCCACCAGCAGGGGACAGGGAAATCAGCCCCAGCATTTT